The entry below gives a single T cell receptor (beta chain) sequence along with its context. Its antigen is currently unknown. This sample stems from a study of graft-versus-host responses after intestinal transplantation. General study points: Investigators detected GvH clones in recipient marrow, with some emerging earlier in ileum or blood. Clonal ratios of graft-versus-host to host-versus-graft in allografts were high for patients exhibiting graft-donor T cell macrochimerism.

Profiling relied on immunoSEQ multiplex PCR, and the TCRdb table lists in-frame clones only, not all of them. The table records 40,000 to 55,000 clones, 89% of them present only once. Germline V gene data show CDR1 as SGHNT and CDR2 as YYREEE (reference sequence). The CDR3 loop spans 14 amino acids. V gave up 4 bases and J gave up 4 bases; unmatched junction bases: 6. The TCR was taken from a human donor who was the organ donor for an intestinal transplant. The genes are TRBV5-4 and TRBJ2-3; 7 bases fit TRBD1. This specimen consisted of unstimulated CD4+ T cells sorted from spleen or lymph node cells, obtained before transplant. CDR3 in DNA: TGTGCCAGCAGCAGCCGACAGGGCGCAGATACGCAGTATTTT. As protein: CASSSRQGADTQYF. Filled out from reference TRBV5-4 and TRBJ2-3, the complete variable domain reads ETGVTQSPTHLIKTRGQQVTLRCSSQSGHNTVSWYQQALGQGPQFIFQYYREEENGRGNFPPRFSGLQFPNYSSELNVNALELDDSALYLCASSSRQGADTQYFGPGTRLTVL.